The clone carrying this T cell receptor beta chain was seen a handful of times. Its antigen is not identified. In building TCR beta libraries, iRepertoire HTBI primers were used together with Arm-PCR of CDR3 regions. TCRdb re-called the multiplex PCR reads with MiXCR, one entry per CDR3 protein. The sample shows approximately 360,000 distinct CDR3 sequences, around 23% of them seen only once. This specimen comes from a study of regulatory T cells in long-lasting Graves disease. Whole-study findings and limits: TCR diversity was lower in persistent Graves' patients (versus newly diagnosed ones).

V shed 0 bases and J shed 4 bases, with 10 bases lying between them. This CDR3 is 15 amino acids long. CDR1 and CDR2 from the germline V gene are SGDLS and YYNGEE. Time point reported: persistent/refractory GD, antithyroid drugs over 5 years with positive TRAb. PBMCs provided the RNA from which the TCR library was made. The sequence derives from a woman aged 40-49 years with Graves disease. The chain combines TRBV9 with TRBJ2-2, with no clear D. Specimen: peripheral blood mononuclear cells (PBMCs), collected when the disease was refractory, from a patient treated with antithyroid drugs. CDR3 protein: CASSVGGSFTGELFF. Written as DNA, the CDR3 is TGTGCCAGCAGCGTAGGAGGCAGTTTCACCGGGGAGCTGTTTTTT.